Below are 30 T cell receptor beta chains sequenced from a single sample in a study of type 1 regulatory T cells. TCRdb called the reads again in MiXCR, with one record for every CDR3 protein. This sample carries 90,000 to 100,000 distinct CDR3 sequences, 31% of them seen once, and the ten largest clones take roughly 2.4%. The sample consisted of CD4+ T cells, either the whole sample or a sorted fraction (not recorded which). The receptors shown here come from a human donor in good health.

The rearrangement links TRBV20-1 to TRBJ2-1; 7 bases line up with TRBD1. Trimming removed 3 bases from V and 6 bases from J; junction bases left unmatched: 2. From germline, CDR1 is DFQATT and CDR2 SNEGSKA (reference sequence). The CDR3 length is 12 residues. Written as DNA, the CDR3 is TGCAGTGCTAGCTGGACAGGCAATGAGCAGTTCTTC. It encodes CSASWTGNEQFF.

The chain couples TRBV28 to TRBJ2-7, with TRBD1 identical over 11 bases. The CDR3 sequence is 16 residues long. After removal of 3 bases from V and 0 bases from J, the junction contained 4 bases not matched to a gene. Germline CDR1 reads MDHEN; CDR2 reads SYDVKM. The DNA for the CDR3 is TGTGCCAGCAGTTTTCTGGGACAGGGGGACTCCTACGAGCAGTACTTC. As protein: CASSFLGQGDSYEQYF.

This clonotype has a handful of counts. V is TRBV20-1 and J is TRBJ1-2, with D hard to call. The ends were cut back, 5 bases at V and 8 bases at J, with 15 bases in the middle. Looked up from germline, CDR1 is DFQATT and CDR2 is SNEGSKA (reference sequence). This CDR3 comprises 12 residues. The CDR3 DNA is TGCAGTGCTGACGACGGTCCGGGGGGCTACACCTTC. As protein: CSADDGPGGYTF.

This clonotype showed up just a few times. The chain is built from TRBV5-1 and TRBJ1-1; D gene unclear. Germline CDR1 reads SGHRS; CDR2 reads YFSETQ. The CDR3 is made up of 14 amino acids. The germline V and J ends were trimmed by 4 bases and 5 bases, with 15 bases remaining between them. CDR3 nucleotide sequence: TGCGCCAGCAGCGTCGCGCCTACGAGGACTGAAGCTTTCTTT. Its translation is CASSVAPTRTEAFF.

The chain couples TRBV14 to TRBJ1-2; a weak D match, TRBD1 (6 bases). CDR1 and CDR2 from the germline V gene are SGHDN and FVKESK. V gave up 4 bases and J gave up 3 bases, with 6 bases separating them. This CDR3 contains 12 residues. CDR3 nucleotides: TGTGCCAGCAGCCCAGGGGACTATGGCTACACCTTC. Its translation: CASSPGDYGYTF. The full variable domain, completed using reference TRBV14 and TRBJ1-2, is EAGVTQFPSHSVIEKGQTVTLRCDPISGHDNLYWYRRVMGKEIKFLLHFVKESKQDESGMPNNRFLAERTGGTYSTLKVQPAELEDSGVYFCASSPGDYGYTFGSGTRLTVV.

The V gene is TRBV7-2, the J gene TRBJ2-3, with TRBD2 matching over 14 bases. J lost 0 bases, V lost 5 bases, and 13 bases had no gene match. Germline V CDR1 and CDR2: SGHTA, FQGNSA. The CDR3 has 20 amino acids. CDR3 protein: CASSGPGLAGGQTSTDTQYF. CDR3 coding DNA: TGTGCCAGCAGCGGACCCGGACTAGCGGGAGGTCAAACTAGCACAGATACGCAGTATTTT.

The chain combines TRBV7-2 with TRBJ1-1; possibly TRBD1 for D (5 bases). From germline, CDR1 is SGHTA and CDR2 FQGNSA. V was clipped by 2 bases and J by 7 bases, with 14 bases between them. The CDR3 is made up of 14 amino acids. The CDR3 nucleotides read TGTGCCAGCAGCTTAATGATCGGGGGTATTGAAGCTTTCTTT. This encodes CASSLMIGGIEAFF.

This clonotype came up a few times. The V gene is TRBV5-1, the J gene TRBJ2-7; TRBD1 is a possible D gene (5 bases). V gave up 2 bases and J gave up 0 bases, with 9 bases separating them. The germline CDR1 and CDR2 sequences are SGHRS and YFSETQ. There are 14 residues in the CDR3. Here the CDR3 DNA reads TGCGCCAGCAGCTTTGGGCAGGGCTCCTACGAGCAGTACTTC. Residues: CASSFGQGSYEQYF. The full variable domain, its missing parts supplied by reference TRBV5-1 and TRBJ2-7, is KAGVTQTPRYLIKTRGQQVTLSCSPISGHRSVSWYQQTPGQGLQFLFEYFSETQRNKGNFPGRFSGRQFSNSRSEMNVSTLELGDSALYLCASSFGQGSYEQYFGPGTRLTVT.

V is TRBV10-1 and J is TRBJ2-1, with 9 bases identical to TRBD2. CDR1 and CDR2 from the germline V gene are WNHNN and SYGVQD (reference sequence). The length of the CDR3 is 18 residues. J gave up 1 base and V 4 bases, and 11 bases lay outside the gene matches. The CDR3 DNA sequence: TGCGCCAGCAGTGGTCCCCAATTAGCGGGAGTATCCTACAATGAGCAGTTCTTC. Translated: CASSGPQLAGVSYNEQFF.

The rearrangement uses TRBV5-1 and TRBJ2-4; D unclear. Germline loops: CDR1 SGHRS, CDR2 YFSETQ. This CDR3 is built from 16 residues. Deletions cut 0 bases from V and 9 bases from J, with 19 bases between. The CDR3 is CASSLEDRRTLGIQYF. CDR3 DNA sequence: TGCGCCAGCAGCTTGGAAGATCGACGGACCCTGGGCATTCAGTACTTC.

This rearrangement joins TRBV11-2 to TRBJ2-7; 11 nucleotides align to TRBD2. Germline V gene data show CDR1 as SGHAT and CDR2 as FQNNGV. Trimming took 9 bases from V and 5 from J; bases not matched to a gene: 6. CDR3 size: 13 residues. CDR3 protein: CASTSGSRNEQYF. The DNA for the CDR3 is TGTGCCAGTACTAGCGGGAGTAGGAACGAGCAGTACTTC.

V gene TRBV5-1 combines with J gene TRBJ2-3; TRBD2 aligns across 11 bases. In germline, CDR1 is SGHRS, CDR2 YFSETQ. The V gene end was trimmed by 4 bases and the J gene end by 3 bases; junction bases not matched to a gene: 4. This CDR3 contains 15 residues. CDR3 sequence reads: CASSPGLAGTDTQYF. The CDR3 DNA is TGCGCCAGCAGCCCCGGACTAGCGGGTACAGATACGCAGTATTTT.

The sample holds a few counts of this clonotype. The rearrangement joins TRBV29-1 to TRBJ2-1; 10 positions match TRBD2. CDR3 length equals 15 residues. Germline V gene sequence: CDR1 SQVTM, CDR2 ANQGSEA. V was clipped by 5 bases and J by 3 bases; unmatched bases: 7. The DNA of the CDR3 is TGCAGCGTTTTAGCGGGAGGAGGTCTCTACAATGAGCAGTTCTTC. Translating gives CSVLAGGGLYNEQFF.

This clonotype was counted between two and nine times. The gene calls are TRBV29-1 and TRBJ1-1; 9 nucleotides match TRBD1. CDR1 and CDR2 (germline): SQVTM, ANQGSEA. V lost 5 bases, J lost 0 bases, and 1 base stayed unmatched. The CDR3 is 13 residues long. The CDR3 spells CSVRDRVNTEAFF. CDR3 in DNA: TGCAGCGTTCGGGACAGGGTGAACACTGAAGCTTTCTTT.

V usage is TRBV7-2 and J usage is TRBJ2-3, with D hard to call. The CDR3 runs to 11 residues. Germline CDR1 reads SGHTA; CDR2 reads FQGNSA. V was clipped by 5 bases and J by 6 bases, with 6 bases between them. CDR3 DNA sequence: TGTGCCAGCAGCGTTTTTGATACGCAGTATTTT. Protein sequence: CASSVFDTQYF.

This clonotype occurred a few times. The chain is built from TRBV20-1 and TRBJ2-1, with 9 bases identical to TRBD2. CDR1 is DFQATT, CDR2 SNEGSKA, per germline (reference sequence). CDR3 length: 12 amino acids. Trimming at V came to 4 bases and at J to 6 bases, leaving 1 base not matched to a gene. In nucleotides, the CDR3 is TGCAGTGCTACGACTAGCGGCAATGAGCAGTTCTTC. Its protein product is CSATTSGNEQFF.

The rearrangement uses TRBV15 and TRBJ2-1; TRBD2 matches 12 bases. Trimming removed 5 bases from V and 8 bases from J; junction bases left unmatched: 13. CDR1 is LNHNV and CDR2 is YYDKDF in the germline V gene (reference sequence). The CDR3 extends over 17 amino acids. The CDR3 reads CATSSWTSGTMSYEQFF. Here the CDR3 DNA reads TGTGCCACCAGCTCCTGGACTAGCGGGACCATGAGTTATGAGCAGTTCTTC.

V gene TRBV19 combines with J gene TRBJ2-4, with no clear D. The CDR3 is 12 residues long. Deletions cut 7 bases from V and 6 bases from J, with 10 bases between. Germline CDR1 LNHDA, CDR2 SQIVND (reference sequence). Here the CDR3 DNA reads TGTGCCAGTATGGACGTGGGAAACATTCAGTACTTC. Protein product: CASMDVGNIQYF.

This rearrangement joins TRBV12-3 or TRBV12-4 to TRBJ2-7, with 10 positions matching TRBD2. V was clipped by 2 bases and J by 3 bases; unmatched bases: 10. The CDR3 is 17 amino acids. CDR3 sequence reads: CASSLWVAGGPNYEQYF. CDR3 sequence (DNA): TGTGCCAGCAGTTTATGGGTAGCGGGAGGACCCAACTACGAGCAGTACTTC.

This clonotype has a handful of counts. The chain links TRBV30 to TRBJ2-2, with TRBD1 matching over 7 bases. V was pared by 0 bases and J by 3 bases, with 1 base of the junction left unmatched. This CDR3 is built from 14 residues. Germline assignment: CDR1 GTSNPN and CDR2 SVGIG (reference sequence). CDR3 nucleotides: TGTGCCTGGAGTGTACAGGGGTACACCGGGGAGCTGTTTTTT. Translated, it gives CAWSVQGYTGELFF.

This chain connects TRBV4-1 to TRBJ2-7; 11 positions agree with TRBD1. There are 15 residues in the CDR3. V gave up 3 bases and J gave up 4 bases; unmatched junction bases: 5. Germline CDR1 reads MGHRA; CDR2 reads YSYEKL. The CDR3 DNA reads TGCGCCAGCAGCCATCCGGGACAGGGGGGATACGAGCAGTACTTC. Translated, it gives CASSHPGQGGYEQYF.

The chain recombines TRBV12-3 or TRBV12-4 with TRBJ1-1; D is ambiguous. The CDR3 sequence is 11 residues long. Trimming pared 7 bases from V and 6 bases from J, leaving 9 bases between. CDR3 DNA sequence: TGTGCCAGCACCGAAAACTCTGAAGCTTTCTTT. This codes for CASTENSEAFF.

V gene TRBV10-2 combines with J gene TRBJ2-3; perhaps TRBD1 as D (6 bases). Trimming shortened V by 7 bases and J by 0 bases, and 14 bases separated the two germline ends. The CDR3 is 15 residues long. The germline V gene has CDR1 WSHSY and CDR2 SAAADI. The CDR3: CASTRTVSSTDTQYF. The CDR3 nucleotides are TGCGCCAGCACAAGGACAGTTTCTAGCACAGATACGCAGTATTTT.

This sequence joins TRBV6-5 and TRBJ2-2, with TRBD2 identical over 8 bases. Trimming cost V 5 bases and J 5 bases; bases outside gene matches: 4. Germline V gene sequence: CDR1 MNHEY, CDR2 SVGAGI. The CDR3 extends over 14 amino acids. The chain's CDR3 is CASSGLALTGELFF. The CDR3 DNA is TGTGCCAGCAGTGGACTAGCATTAACCGGGGAGCTGTTTTTT.

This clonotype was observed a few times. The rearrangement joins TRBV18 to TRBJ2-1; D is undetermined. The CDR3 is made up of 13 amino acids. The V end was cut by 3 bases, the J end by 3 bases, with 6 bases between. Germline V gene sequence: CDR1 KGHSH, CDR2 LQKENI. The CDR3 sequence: CASSPPNYNEQFF. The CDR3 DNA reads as TGTGCCAGCTCACCCCCGAACTACAATGAGCAGTTCTTC.

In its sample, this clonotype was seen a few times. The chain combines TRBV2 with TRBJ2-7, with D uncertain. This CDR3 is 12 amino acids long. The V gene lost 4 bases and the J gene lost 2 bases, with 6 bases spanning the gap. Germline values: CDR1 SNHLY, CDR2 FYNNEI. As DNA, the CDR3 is TGTGCCAGCAGTGCTTCTACCTACGAGCAGTACTTC. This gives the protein CASSASTYEQYF.

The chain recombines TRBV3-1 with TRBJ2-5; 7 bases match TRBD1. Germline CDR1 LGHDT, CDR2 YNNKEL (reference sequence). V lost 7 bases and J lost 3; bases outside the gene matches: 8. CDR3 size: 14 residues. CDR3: CASTPTGIEETQYF. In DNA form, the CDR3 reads TGTGCCAGCACACCGACAGGGATTGAAGAGACCCAGTACTTC.

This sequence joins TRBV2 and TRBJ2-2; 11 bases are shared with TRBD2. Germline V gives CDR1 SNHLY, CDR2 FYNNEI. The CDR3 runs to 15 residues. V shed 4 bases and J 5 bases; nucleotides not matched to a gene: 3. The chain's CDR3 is CASSGLAGRTGELFF. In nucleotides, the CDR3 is TGTGCCAGCAGTGGACTAGCGGGACGGACCGGGGAGCTGTTTTTT.

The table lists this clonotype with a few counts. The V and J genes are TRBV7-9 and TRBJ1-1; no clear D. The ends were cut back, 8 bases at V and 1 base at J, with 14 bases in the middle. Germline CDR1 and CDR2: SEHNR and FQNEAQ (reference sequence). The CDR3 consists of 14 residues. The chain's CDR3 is CASAMDAPNTEAFF. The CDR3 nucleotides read TGTGCCAGCGCTATGGACGCACCGAACACTGAAGCTTTCTTT.

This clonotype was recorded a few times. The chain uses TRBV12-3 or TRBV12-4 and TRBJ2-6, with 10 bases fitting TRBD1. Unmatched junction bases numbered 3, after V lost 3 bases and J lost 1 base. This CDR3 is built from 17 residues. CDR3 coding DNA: TGTGCCAGCAGTTTTTGGACAGGGGGATCTGGGGCCAACGTCCTGACTTTC. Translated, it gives CASSFWTGGSGANVLTF.